One sample yielded the 26 T cell receptor beta chains listed below, sequenced in a study of OX40 agonist ivuxolimab in advanced cancers. To prepare the library, the immunoSEQ multiplex PCR assay was applied. TCRdb provides this immuneACCESS table in a form limited to in-frame rearrangements. Some clones are lacking; in checked studies, under half of them reflect an unresolved V gene, and why the rest are absent is not known. The sample profile shows fewer than 20,000 clones; 75% to 80% of them were found once. Roughly 14% of the sample is in the top ten clones. This material consisted of CD4+ or CD8+ T cells sorted from blood, taken in a trial of the OX40 agonist ivuxolimab. Receptor source: an adult with an advanced solid tumor such as melanoma, head and neck, liver or kidney cancer.

This clone has only a few counts. The rearrangement links TRBV5-4 to TRBJ2-7; D perhaps matches TRBD2 (6 bases). The CDR3 is 14 residues long. Germline lookup yields CDR1 SGHNT and CDR2 YYREEE (reference sequence). V was clipped by 4 bases and J by 3 bases, with 14 bases between them. The CDR3 reads CASSQASGVYEQYF. CDR3 in DNA: TGTGCCAGCAGCCAAGCATCGGGAGTCTACGAGCAGTACTTC.

The table lists this clone with a count of one. The genes are TRBV4-1 and TRBJ2-7; D is possibly TRBD2 (6 bases). The CDR3 loop spans 15 amino acids. V gave up 1 base and J gave up 2 bases, with 12 bases separating them. CDR1 is MGHRA, CDR2 YSYEKL, per germline. The CDR3 nucleotides read TGCGCCAGCAGCCAAGCGCGGGACGTTACCTACGAGCAGTACTTC. This encodes CASSQARDVTYEQYF.

This chain connects TRBV6-1 to TRBJ2-5; either TRBD1 or TRBD2 may supply D (7 bases each). With 2 bases removed from V and 2 bases from J, the gap between germline ends came to 12 bases. There are 15 residues in the CDR3. In germline, CDR1 is MNHNS, CDR2 SASEGT. CDR3 sequence: CASSERGGQQETQYF. The CDR3 DNA follows: TGTGCCAGCAGTGAAAGGGGGGGACAGCAAGAGACCCAGTACTTC.

This sequence joins TRBV11-2 and TRBJ1-2; D remains ambiguous. Germline loops: CDR1 SGHAT, CDR2 FQNNGV. The CDR3 has 14 amino acids. Trimming removed 1 base at V and 7 bases at J, with 13 bases between. The CDR3 loop reads CASSLGGQVGGYTF. Here the CDR3 DNA reads TGTGCCAGCAGCTTAGGTGGGCAGGTTGGTGGCTACACCTTC.

V usage is TRBV6-1 and J usage is TRBJ1-5; D is perhaps TRBD1 (5 bases). Germline CDR1 MNHNS, CDR2 SASEGT. V lost 6 bases and J 0 bases, leaving 12 bases between the germline ends. CDR3 size: 15 residues. CDR3 sequence (DNA): TGTGCCAGCAGATTGGGACCATATAGCAATCAGCCCCAGCATTTT. This codes for CASRLGPYSNQPQHF.

The chain recombines TRBV10-2 with TRBJ2-5, with D possibly TRBD2 on 7 matching bases. The germline gives CDR1 WSHSY, CDR2 SAAADI. V lost 5 bases and J lost 4, with 14 bases in between. This CDR3 has 14 residues. In DNA, the CDR3 is TGCGCCAGCAGTAGGGGGGGACAACTAGAGACCCAGTACTTC. Protein: CASSRGGQLETQYF.

This chain uses TRBV5-1 with TRBJ2-7; TRBD2 matches 10 bases. Per germline, CDR1 SGHRS and CDR2 YFSETQ. The junction had 11 bases not matched to a gene; V was cut back by 8 bases and J by 6 bases. The CDR3 has 14 amino acids. Here the CDR3 reads CASSGTSVTGEQYF. Written as DNA, the CDR3 is TGCGCCAGTTCAGGGACTAGCGTCACGGGCGAGCAGTACTTC.

V usage is TRBV12-5 and J usage is TRBJ2-2; TRBD2 aligns across 10 bases. CDR1 is LGHNT, CDR2 FRNRAP, per germline. The CDR3 extends over 16 amino acids. V trimming: 3 bases; J trimming: 3 bases; junction bases outside the gene matches: 4. CDR3 in DNA: TGTGCTAGTGGTTTAATAGCGGGGGGTTACACCGGGGAGCTGTTTTTT. This codes for CASGLIAGGYTGELFF.

The chain is built from TRBV27 and TRBJ2-7; no definite D call. The V gene lost 3 bases and the J gene lost 6 bases, with 9 bases spanning the gap. The CDR3 contains 12 residues. Germline CDR1 reads MNHEY; CDR2 reads SMNVEV (reference sequence). The CDR3 loop reads CASSFIGFEQYF. In nucleotides, the CDR3 is TGTGCCAGCAGTTTTATTGGGTTCGAGCAGTACTTC.

V usage is TRBV7-2 and J usage is TRBJ1-4; no definite D call. Germline CDR1 and CDR2: SGHTA and FQGNSA. The V gene lost 5 bases and the J gene lost 5 bases, with 18 bases spanning the gap. The CDR3 runs to 16 residues. Here the CDR3 reads CASSPESGRTNEKLFF. DNA for the CDR3: TGTGCCAGCAGCCCCGAAAGTGGGCGGACGAATGAAAAACTGTTTTTT.

CDR3: CASRPEQTPGNTIYF. The CDR3 DNA reads as TGTGCCAGCAGACCGGAACAGACCCCTGGAAACACCATATATTTT. The chain joins TRBV21-1 to TRBJ1-3; TRBD1 is the table's D call, not checked against the DNA. TRBV21-1 is noted as a pseudogene. The CDR3 is 15 amino acids.

This chain joins TRBV7-9 and TRBJ1-5; TRBD1 aligns across 10 bases. The V gene end was trimmed by 5 bases and the J gene end by 4 bases; junction bases not matched to a gene: 2. Germline V gives CDR1 SEHNR, CDR2 FQNEAQ (reference sequence). This CDR3 has 14 amino acids. CDR3 bases: TGTGCCAGCAGCCAGGGACAGGGGAATCAGCCCCAGCATTTT. It specifies CASSQGQGNQPQHF.

V gene TRBV18 combines with J gene TRBJ1-2; D unresolved. V was pared by 2 bases and J by 4 bases, with 17 bases between. Germline-derived CDR1 and CDR2 are KGHSH and LQKENI. This CDR3 has 16 residues. The CDR3 DNA reads TGTGCCAGCTCACCAAAAGAGGGCAGCAGACTCTATGGCTACACCTTC. Protein sequence: CASSPKEGSRLYGYTF.

The rearrangement joins TRBV29-1 to TRBJ2-2, with D possibly being TRBD1 (6 bases). V lost 6 bases to trimming and J lost 0 bases, with 20 bases between them. Looked up from germline, CDR1 is SQVTM and CDR2 is ANQGSEA. The CDR3 length is 17 residues. CDR3 bases: TGCAGCGTCAGGGACACGTACCCGTCCCCGAACACCGGGGAGCTGTTTTTT. It yields the protein CSVRDTYPSPNTGELFF.

This clone is termed medium-sized (0.01 to 0.1%). The chain recombines TRBV4-2 with TRBJ2-1, with D perhaps matching TRBD2 (5 bases). Germline V lookup: CDR1 LGHNA, CDR2 YNFKEQ. This CDR3 contains 17 residues. The ends were cut back, 0 bases at V and 0 bases at J, with 12 bases in the middle. The CDR3 here is CASSQDEDSSSYNEQFF. As DNA, the CDR3 is TGTGCCAGCAGCCAAGATGAGGACTCGAGCTCCTACAATGAGCAGTTCTTC.

This clone was seen a single time. V gene TRBV27 combines with J gene TRBJ1-1; a possible D gene is TRBD1 (5 bases). V gave up 2 bases and J gave up 0 bases, with 7 bases separating them. There are 14 residues in the CDR3. CDR1 and CDR2 (germline): MNHEY, SMNVEV (reference sequence). In DNA form, the CDR3 reads TGTGCCAGCAGTTTACGACAGATGAACACTGAAGCTTTCTTT. Translated: CASSLRQMNTEAFF.

V and J are TRBV5-4 and TRBJ2-7; 7 bases line up with TRBD1. V gave up 3 bases and J gave up 0 bases; unmatched junction bases: 0. CDR1 is SGHNT, CDR2 YYREEE, per germline (reference sequence). This CDR3 region has 13 residues. CDR3 region: CASSWDSSYEQYF. The CDR3 DNA reads as TGTGCCAGCAGCTGGGACAGCTCCTACGAGCAGTACTTC.

CDR3 in amino acids: CATRYRLDSSYGYTF. The DNA of the CDR3 is TGTGCCACCAGGTACCGTTTGGACAGTTCGTATGGCTACACCTTC. J is TRBJ1-2 and V is TRBV15, with D possibly being TRBD1 (6 bases). This CDR3 spans 15 amino acids. Trimming removed 6 bases at V and 5 bases at J, with 19 bases between. Germline V gives CDR1 LNHNV, CDR2 YYDKDF (reference sequence).

This chain uses TRBV7-2 with TRBJ1-1; D is perhaps TRBD1 (6 bases). V shed 5 bases and J shed 7 bases, with 14 bases lying between them. The CDR3 is 13 amino acids. Germline CDR1 and CDR2: SGHTA and FQGNSA. The CDR3 nucleotides are TGTGCCAGCAGCATTAAATGGGGGCTTGAAGCTTTCTTT. This translates into CASSIKWGLEAFF.

The V call is TRBV2, the J call TRBJ2-7; no clear D. V gave up 8 bases and J gave up 0 bases, with 8 bases separating them. In germline, CDR1 is SNHLY, CDR2 FYNNEI. There are 12 residues in the CDR3. CDR3: CASRLISYEQYF. The CDR3 DNA follows: TGTGCCAGCCGGCTCATCTCCTACGAGCAGTACTTC. The full variable domain, completed using reference TRBV2 and TRBJ2-7, is EPEVTQTPSHQVTQMGQEVILRCVPISNHLYFYWYRQILGQKVEFLVSFYNNEISEKSEIFDDQFSVERPDGSNFTLKIRSTKLEDSAMYFCASRLISYEQYFGPGTRLTVT.

The rearrangement joins TRBV9 to TRBJ2-1, with 13 bases that match TRBD2. Germline V gene lookup returns CDR1 SGDLS and CDR2 YYNGEE. The CDR3 length is 18 residues. Trimming removed 4 bases from V and 5 bases from J; junction bases left unmatched: 12. Here the CDR3 DNA reads TGTGCCAGCAGCTTCGGACTAGCGGGAGTCGGGGGTCACAATGAGCAGTTCTTC. This encodes CASSFGLAGVGGHNEQFF.

The chain is built from TRBV2 and TRBJ2-2; 7 positions agree with TRBD2. This CDR3 is 16 amino acids long. With V trimmed by 1 base and J by 4 bases, 6 bases remained unmatched. Germline V gene sequence: CDR1 SNHLY, CDR2 FYNNEI. This chain's CDR3 is CASSEVRPGGTGELFF. CDR3 coding DNA: TGTGCCAGCAGTGAAGTCAGACCGGGAGGCACCGGGGAGCTGTTTTTT.

V usage is TRBV5-1 and J usage is TRBJ2-1; 10 bases are shared with TRBD2. With V trimmed by 0 bases and J by 15 bases, 15 bases remained unmatched. Germline assignment: CDR1 SGHRS and CDR2 YFSETQ. The CDR3 runs to 16 residues. CDR3 residues: CASSLVAGGVSMPRFF. CDR3 DNA: TGCGCCAGCAGCTTGGTAGCGGGAGGCGTCAGTATGCCGCGGTTCTTC. Variable domain in full (rest from reference TRBV5-1 and TRBJ2-1): KAGVTQTPRYLIKTRGQQVTLSCSPISGHRSVSWYQQTPGQGLQFLFEYFSETQRNKGNFPGRFSGRQFSNSRSEMNVSTLELGDSALYLCASSLVAGGVSMPRFFGPGTRLTVL.

The V call is TRBV20-1, the J call TRBJ2-1; D is perhaps TRBD1 or TRBD2 (5 bases each). Germline V gene data show CDR1 as DFQATT and CDR2 as SNEGSKA (reference sequence). Deletions cut 7 bases from V and 4 bases from J, with 8 bases between. This CDR3 has 11 amino acids. CDR3 nucleotide sequence: TGCAGTGGGGACCATTACAATGAGCAGTTCTTC. This encodes CSGDHYNEQFF.

The chain joins TRBV7-2 to TRBJ2-5; 11 bases match TRBD2. CDR1 is SGHTA and CDR2 is FQGNSA in the germline V gene. The CDR3 is 14 amino acids. V was clipped by 2 bases and J by 5 bases; unmatched bases: 1. This CDR3 is CASSLLAGGETQYF. The CDR3 nucleotides read TGTGCCAGCAGCTTACTAGCGGGGGGCGAGACCCAGTACTTC.

The chain employs TRBV14 and TRBJ2-3; 11 positions match TRBD2. The CDR3 contains 15 residues. Germline CDR1 and CDR2: SGHDN and FVKESK. V lost 6 bases, J lost 6 bases, and 8 bases stayed unmatched. The CDR3 loop reads CASSRTSGSTDTQYF. The CDR3 DNA is TGTGCCAGCAGTCGCACTAGCGGGAGTACGGATACGCAGTATTTT.